This is a list of T cell receptor beta chains from one sample in a study of Graves' ophthalmopathy and Graves' hyperthyroidism. In TCRdb, the multiplex PCR reads were re-called with MiXCR into one record per CDR3 protein. The repertoire holds some 1.1 million distinct CDR3 sequences, with about two fifths as singletons. Sequenced sample: peripheral blood or thyroid tissue (not recorded which). The receptors derive from an adult man with Graves' hyperthyroidism. The CDR3 runs from the conserved cysteine through the conserved F or W. The order of the fields is J gene, D gene, V gene, clone size, CDR3 DNA, CDR3 protein. D genes are given only for firm matches. Size values are once, few and many counts, or a class for expanded clones, and some rows have none.

TRBJ1-2	NA	TRBV20-1	few	TGCAGTGCTAGAGATTCGACAGACCGCTCTAACTATGGCTACACCTTC	CSARDSTDRSNYGYTF
TRBJ1-2	NA	TRBV25-1	NA	TGTGCCAGCGTTGCTCCTAACTATGGCTACACCTTC	CASVAPNYGYTF
TRBJ1-2	TRBD1	TRBV10-3	NA	TGTGCCATCAGTGAGGGGGGACAGGAGAACTATGGCTACACCTTC	CAISEGGQENYGYTF
TRBJ1-6	NA	TRBV7-3	few	TGTGCCAGCAGCTCAGACGGAGCGCCAAATTCACCCCTCCACTTT	CASSSDGAPNSPLHF
TRBJ1-2	TRBD1	TRBV10-3	once	TGTGCCAGCGGAGGACAGGACCTCAACTATGGCTACACCTTC	CASGGQDLNYGYTF
TRBJ2-2	NA	TRBV2	NA	TGTGCCACATGGGCCACCGGGGAGCTGTTTTTT	CATWATGELFF
TRBJ2-5	TRBD2	TRBV7-6	NA	TGTGCCAGCAGCCCCCACCCGGGACTAGCGAGGCAAGAGACCCAGTACTTC	CASSPHPGLARQETQYF
TRBJ1-2	TRBD1	TRBV29-1	NA	TGCAGCGTCGAGTTAGGACAGGGAATCGGCTACACCTTC	CSVELGQGIGYTF
TRBJ1-1	NA	TRBV7-3	NA	TGCGCCGGCAGCCAAGATCGGGGGAGGAACACTGAAGCTTTCTTT	CAGSQDRGRNTEAFF
TRBJ2-7	TRBD2	TRBV20-1	few	TGCAGTGCTAGCAGGCTAGCGGGGAGCTCCTACGAGCAGTACTTC	CSASRLAGSSYEQYF
TRBJ2-5	TRBD2	TRBV10-1	once	TGCGCCAGCAGTCCTAGCGGGGGACAAGGGACCCAGTACTTC	CASSPSGGQGTQYF
TRBJ2-7	NA	TRBV10-3	NA	TGTGCCATCAGGAGCCGTGACACCGGGGAGCTGTACTTC	CAIRSRDTGELYF
TRBJ2-7	NA	TRBV5-1	many	TGCGCCAGCCGGGGACCGACCTACGAGCAGTACTTC	CASRGPTYEQYF
TRBJ2-7	NA	TRBV20-1	many	TGCAGTGCTCCCACCGGGACACTTTCCTACGAGCAGTACTTC	CSAPTGTLSYEQYF
TRBJ2-7	NA	TRBV6-5	few	TGTGCCAGCAGTTGGCAGGGGGGTTACGAGCAGTACTTC	CASSWQGGYEQYF
TRBJ2-6	NA	TRBV9	many	TGTGCCAGCAGCGTAGAGGTGGTGGGGGCCAACGTCCTGACTTTC	CASSVEVVGANVLTF
TRBJ2-2	TRBD1	TRBV15	NA	TGTGCCACCAGCACGGACAGGACCGGGGAGCTGTTTTTT	CATSTDRTGELFF
TRBJ2-5	TRBD1	TRBV2	NA	TGTGCCAGCAGTGAGACCGGGACAGGGACCCAGTACTTC	CASSETGTGTQYF
TRBJ1-3	TRBD1	TRBV2	NA	TGTGCCAGCAAGGGGACAGGGCTCTACACCATATATTTT	CASKGTGLYTIYF
TRBJ1-2	NA	TRBV19	few	TGTGCCAGTAGTATAGATTCGAAGCGACGTGCCTACACCTTC	CASSIDSKRRAYTF
TRBJ1-2	NA	TRBV29-1	NA	TGCAGCGTTGATGGCTCGTCGTCAATTAGCTACACCTTC	CSVDGSSSISYTF
TRBJ2-7	NA	TRBV7-2	many	TGTGCCAGCAGCTTACCCCGGGACACCCCCTCCTACGAGCAGTACTTC	CASSLPRDTPSYEQYF
TRBJ1-1	NA	TRBV2	NA	TGTGCCAGCAGTGAGGTCGCGGAGATCAAAGCTTTCTTT	CASSEVAEIKAFF
TRBJ2-7	NA	TRBV19	NA	TGTGCCAGTAGCGAGGACAGAACCTACGGGCAGTACTTC	CASSEDRTYGQYF
TRBJ1-1	NA	TRBV6-1	NA	TGTGCCAGCAGTGAAGGGGGTGGAGACACTGAAGCTTTCTTT	CASSEGGGDTEAFF
TRBJ1-5	NA	TRBV12-3/TRBV12-4	few	TGTGCCAGCAGTTTAGTTATCGCAGGGATCAATAGCAATCAGCCCCAGCATTTT	CASSLVIAGINSNQPQHF
TRBJ1-5	NA	TRBV10-3	few	TGTGCCAGCGTGAGGGATTATAGCAATCAGCCCCAGCATTTT	CASVRDYSNQPQHF
TRBJ2-2	TRBD2	TRBV11-2	many	TGTGCCAGCAGCCGTAGCGGGAGGGCCGGGGAGCTGTTTTTT	CASSRSGRAGELFF
TRBJ2-5	NA	TRBV24-1	many	TGTGCCACCAGTGGGGACGTCGAGACCCAGTACTTC	CATSGDVETQYF
TRBJ2-7	NA	TRBV7-8	few	TGTGCCAGCAGAGCCTCCCCGGGCTCCTACGAGCAGTACTTC	CASRASPGSYEQYF
TRBJ2-5	NA	TRBV7-9	NA	NA	CASSSIYLCSVRQGIRETQYF
TRBJ2-1	NA	TRBV19	many	TGTGCCAGTAGTACGACAGACAGAATTCACAATGAGCAGTTCTTC	CASSTTDRIHNEQFF
TRBJ2-7	TRBD1	TRBV2	many	TGTGCCAGCAGTGTGGACAGGGGGAACGCCTACGAGCAGTACTTC	CASSVDRGNAYEQYF
TRBJ1-2	NA	TRBV4-3	NA	TGCGCCAGCAGCCAAGCTCTGGGGGCGGGCTATGGCTACACCTTC	CASSQALGAGYGYTF
TRBJ2-2	TRBD1	TRBV7-9	NA	TGTGCCAGCAGCTTAGATCGGACAGGGGTGGTGGAGCTGTTTTTT	CASSLDRTGVVELFF
TRBJ2-5	NA	TRBV6-2/TRBV6-3	NA	TGTGCCAGCAACGTCCCCTGGCAGGGAGTGGAGACCCAGTACTTC	CASNVPWQGVETQYF
TRBJ1-2	TRBD1	TRBV7-9	few	TGTGCCAGCAGCCGTGGGACAGGGGATGGCTACACCTTC	CASSRGTGDGYTF
TRBJ2-7	NA	TRBV7-8	NA	TGTGCCAGCCTTACCGGGCACGAGCAGTACTTC	CASLTGHEQYF
TRBJ2-7	TRBD1	TRBV29-1	NA	TGCAGCGTCGTAGGGACAGGTTTCTACGAGCAGTACTTC	CSVVGTGFYEQYF
TRBJ2-5	NA	TRBV2	few	TGTGCCAGCTCACCGGGATACAAAGAGACCCAGTACTTC	CASSPGYKETQYF
TRBJ2-1	TRBD2	TRBV20-1	NA	TGCAGTGCTCAGGGACTATTTAACATTGGAGAGCAGTTCTTC	CSAQGLFNIGEQFF
TRBJ2-5	NA	TRBV10-2	NA	TGTGCCAGCAGTTACTGGGCAAGGGGCATTCAAGAGACCCAGTACTTC	CASSYWARGIQETQYF
TRBJ1-6	NA	TRBV7-9	NA	TGTGCCAGCAGCCATGGACAGATCAATCAGCCCCTCCACTTT	CASSHGQINQPLHF
TRBJ2-2	NA	TRBV19	many	TGTGCCAGTAGTATGTTAGCGTCCACCGGGGAGCTGTTTTTT	CASSMLASTGELFF
TRBJ1-5	NA	TRBV6-5	many	TGTGCCAGCAGTGTGGGTAGGGGTCAGCCCCAGCATTTT	CASSVGRGQPQHF
TRBJ1-6	NA	TRBV25-1	NA	TGTGCCAGCAGTGATCCAGGCGGAGGTTCACCCCTCCACTTT	CASSDPGGGSPLHF
TRBJ2-5	NA	TRBV9	NA	TGTGCCTGCAGCGTACCCGGGACACTATTCCAAGAGACCCAGTACTTC	CACSVPGTLFQETQYF
TRBJ2-2	NA	TRBV12-3/TRBV12-4	few	TGTGCCAGCAGTCCCACGGGCGGGGAGCTGTTTTTT	CASSPTGGELFF
TRBJ1-5	NA	TRBV24-1	NA	TGTGCCACCAGTGACCAGGGCCTCGATCAGCCCCAGCATTTT	CATSDQGLDQPQHF
TRBJ2-2	NA	TRBV4-2	NA	TGTGCCAGCAGCCAAGGGACTATAGTCACCGGGGAGCTGTTTTTT	CASSQGTIVTGELFF
TRBJ1-2	TRBD1	TRBV29-1	once	TGCAGCGTTGAGTGGACAGGGTATAACTATGGCTACACCTTC	CSVEWTGYNYGYTF
TRBJ1-5	TRBD1	TRBV5-5	many	TGTGCCAGCAGCTTCGGGACAGGAGGTCAGCCCCAGCATTTT	CASSFGTGGQPQHF
TRBJ2-5	TRBD2	TRBV29-1	many	TGCAGCGTTGAAGATCCTAGCGGGGGATCCGTCACGGAGACCCAGTACTTC	CSVEDPSGGSVTETQYF
TRBJ1-5	NA	TRBV6-2/TRBV6-3	NA	TGTGCCAGCACCCCGGACGACCTGCGGCCCCAGCATTTT	CASTPDDLRPQHF